The 17 T cell receptor beta chains below all came from one sample that was sequenced in a study of blood T cell repertoires in COVID-19. Libraries were prepared by immunoSEQ multiplex PCR; TCRdb keeps only in-frame clonotypes and omits some of them. The sample yields roughly 340,000 clones, 75% to 90% seen once. Specimen: peripheral blood. The receptors here all came from a woman aged 45-65 years with COVID-19, enrolled during active disease.

The rearrangement links TRBV10-3 to TRBJ1-6; unclear D gene. The CDR3 extends over 14 amino acids. CDR1 and CDR2 from the germline V gene are ENHRY and SYGVKD. V was clipped by 3 bases and J by 9 bases, with 12 bases between them. Here the CDR3 reads CAISDSVGFSPLHF. In nucleotides, the CDR3 is TGTGCCATCAGTGATAGTGTCGGGTTTTCACCCCTCCACTTT.

In this sample, this clone turned up a few times. The chain recombines TRBV27 with TRBJ2-7; D is perhaps TRBD1 (6 bases). The CDR3 totals 17 residues. Trimming took 2 bases from V and 4 from J, leaving 21 bases between them. Germline-derived CDR1 and CDR2 are MNHEY and SMNVEV (reference sequence). The CDR3 loop is CASSLEAGALRPYEQYF. CDR3 coding DNA: TGTGCCAGCAGTTTAGAGGCAGGGGCGCTCCGACCGTACGAGCAGTACTTC.

This clone was seen ten or more times. The chain combines TRBV5-8 with TRBJ2-1, with D possibly matching TRBD2 (5 bases). V lost 5 bases and J lost 3, with 15 bases in between. There are 15 residues in the CDR3. Looked up from germline, CDR1 is SGHTS and CDR2 is YDEGEE. CDR3 loop: CASRTTDGIYNEQFF. The DNA of the CDR3 is TGTGCCAGCAGAACCACGGACGGGATCTACAATGAGCAGTTCTTC.

The V call is TRBV2, the J call TRBJ2-4, with a tentative D call TRBD2 (6 bases). Per germline, CDR1 SNHLY and CDR2 FYNNEI. This CDR3 is 15 amino acids long. V was trimmed by 8 bases and J by 5 bases, leaving 19 bases between them. The CDR3 nucleotides read TGTGCCAGCGCCCTGGGGGGAGCCGGACAAAACATTCAGTACTTC. This gives the protein CASALGGAGQNIQYF.

The chain links TRBV30 to TRBJ2-3; 10 bases map to TRBD2. The CDR3 extends over 14 amino acids. J lost 6 bases, V lost 0 bases, and 3 bases had no gene match. Germline V lookup: CDR1 GTSNPN, CDR2 SVGIG (reference sequence). CDR3 protein: CAWSVSSGSDTQYF. The CDR3 DNA sequence: TGTGCCTGGAGTGTATCTAGCGGGAGCGATACGCAGTATTTT.

The chain couples TRBV6-1 to TRBJ2-5; possible D gene TRBD1, 6 bases. Trimming removed 3 bases at V and 5 bases at J, with 10 bases between. The CDR3 has 13 amino acids. CDR1 and CDR2 from the germline V gene are MNHNS and SASEGT. The CDR3 coding sequence is TGTGCCAGCAGTGACGCAGGGGTTGAGACCCAGTACTTC. Protein sequence: CASSDAGVETQYF.

The CDR3 DNA is TGTGCCTGGAGTGTACAGGGGGCCAGTGAGCAGTTCTTC. It is translated as CAWSVQGASEQFF. This chain connects TRBV30 to TRBJ2-1; TRBD1 matches 9 bases. Losses at the gene ends were 0 bases for V and 9 bases for J; bases not matched to a gene: 3. In germline, CDR1 is GTSNPN, CDR2 SVGIG (reference sequence). The CDR3 spans 13 residues.

The rearrangement uses TRBV6-2 or TRBV6-3 and TRBJ1-5; D remains unclear. Per germline, CDR1 MNHEY and CDR2 SVGEGT. The CDR3 is 13 amino acids. The V end lost 4 bases, the J end lost 6 bases, and 10 bases lay between the germline ends. CDR3 nucleotide sequence: TGTGCCAGCAGTTCATCCAGTGGTCAGCCCCAGCATTTT. Translation gives CASSSSSGQPQHF.

This clone was counted a single time. CDR3 residues: CASSKGTGGISGELFF. As DNA, the CDR3 is TGTGCCAGCAGTAAAGGGACAGGGGGCATCTCCGGGGAGCTGTTTTTT. The V call is TRBV6-1, the J call TRBJ2-2; 12 bases line up with TRBD1. Germline CDR1 MNHNS, CDR2 SASEGT. The CDR3 extends over 16 amino acids. The ends lost 5 bases at V and 6 bases at J; junction bases unmatched: 7.

The chain employs TRBV5-1 and TRBJ1-4; TRBD1 agrees at 7 bases. The CDR3 totals 16 residues. V shed 5 bases and J 3 bases; nucleotides not matched to a gene: 10. Germline loops: CDR1 SGHRS, CDR2 YFSETQ. The CDR3 DNA sequence: TGCGCCAGCAGATTTGGAGGGGACAGACCTAATGAAAAACTGTTTTTT. Protein: CASRFGGDRPNEKLFF.

The chain employs TRBV10-3 and TRBJ2-3; D is unclear. This CDR3 has 11 residues. Between the trimmed V and J ends, which lost 3 bases and 6 bases, there was a span of 4 bases. The germline V gene has CDR1 ENHRY and CDR2 SYGVKD. The CDR3 coding sequence is TGTGCCATCAGTGACGTGGATACGCAGTATTTT. Translating it yields CAISDVDTQYF.

The chain employs TRBV11-2 and TRBJ2-3, with 9 positions matching TRBD2. With 2 bases clipped from V and 6 bases from J, the junction kept 9 bases outside the gene matches. The CDR3 loop spans 16 amino acids. Germline CDR1 reads SGHAT; CDR2 reads FQNNGV. CDR3 protein: CASSLLLSGSIDTQYF. CDR3 nucleotides: TGTGCCAGCAGCTTACTTCTTAGCGGGAGTATCGATACGCAGTATTTT.

V and J are TRBV5-1 and TRBJ1-2; TRBD1 matches at 9 bases. The CDR3 is 13 residues long. J gave up 2 bases and V 7 bases, and 3 bases lay outside the gene matches. Per germline, CDR1 SGHRS and CDR2 YFSETQ. The CDR3 protein is CASGGQGNYGYTF. The CDR3 nucleotides are TGCGCCAGCGGGGGACAGGGCAACTATGGCTACACCTTC.

The table lists this clone with a count of one. The chain links TRBV5-1 to TRBJ1-1; the D gene is possibly TRBD1 (5 bases). The CDR3 runs 14 residues. Germline CDR1 and CDR2: SGHRS and YFSETQ. Trimming shortened V by 3 bases and J by 3 bases, and 12 bases separated the two germline ends. The CDR3 nucleotides are TGCGCCAGCAGCTGGGGAGGGGAGTACACTGAAGCTTTCTTT. It yields the protein CASSWGGEYTEAFF.

The chain couples TRBV19 to TRBJ1-2; no clear D. Germline lookup yields CDR1 LNHDA and CDR2 SQIVND (reference sequence). V was trimmed by 6 bases and J by 0 bases, leaving 5 bases between them. The CDR3 runs 12 residues. CDR3 in amino acids: CASRPANYGYTF. The CDR3 region has the DNA TGTGCCAGTAGACCAGCTAACTATGGCTACACCTTC.

This chain joins TRBV15 and TRBJ2-1; 9 nucleotides line up with TRBD1. The junction had 4 bases not matched to a gene; V was cut back by 3 bases and J by 7 bases. The length of the CDR3 is 14 residues. CDR1 and CDR2 (germline): LNHNV, YYDKDF (reference sequence). CDR3 amino acids: CATSSQDRGNEQFF. CDR3 DNA: TGTGCCACCAGCAGTCAGGACAGGGGAAATGAGCAGTTCTTC.

This chain links TRBV5-4 with TRBJ1-1; 7 nucleotides line up with TRBD1. The V segment lost 5 bases and the J segment 1 base; nucleotides outside the gene matches: 5. The CDR3 totals 14 residues. Germline V lookup: CDR1 SGHNT, CDR2 YYREEE (reference sequence). CDR3 amino acids: CASSRGQRNTEAFF. CDR3 nucleotide sequence: TGTGCCAGCAGTCGGGGACAGAGGAACACTGAAGCTTTCTTT.